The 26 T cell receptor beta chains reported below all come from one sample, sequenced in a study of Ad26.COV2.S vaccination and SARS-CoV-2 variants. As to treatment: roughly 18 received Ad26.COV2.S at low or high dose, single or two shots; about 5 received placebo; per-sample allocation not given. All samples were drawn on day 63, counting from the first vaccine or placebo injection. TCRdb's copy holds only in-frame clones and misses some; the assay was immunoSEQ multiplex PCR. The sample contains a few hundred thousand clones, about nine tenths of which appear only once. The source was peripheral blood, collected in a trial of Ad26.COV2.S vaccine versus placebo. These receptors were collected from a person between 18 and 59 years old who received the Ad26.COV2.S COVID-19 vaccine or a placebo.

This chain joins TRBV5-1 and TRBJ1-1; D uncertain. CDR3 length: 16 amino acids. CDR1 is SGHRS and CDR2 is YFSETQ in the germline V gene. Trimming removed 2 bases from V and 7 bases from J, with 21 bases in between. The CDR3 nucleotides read TGCGCCAGCAGCTTAAGGCCTGTAACTTACGGCGATGAAGCTTTCTTT. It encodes CASSLRPVTYGDEAFF. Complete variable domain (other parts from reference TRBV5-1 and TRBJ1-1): KAGVTQTPRYLIKTRGQQVTLSCSPISGHRSVSWYQQTPGQGLQFLFEYFSETQRNKGNFPGRFSGRQFSNSRSEMNVSTLELGDSALYLCASSLRPVTYGDEAFFGQGTRLTVV.

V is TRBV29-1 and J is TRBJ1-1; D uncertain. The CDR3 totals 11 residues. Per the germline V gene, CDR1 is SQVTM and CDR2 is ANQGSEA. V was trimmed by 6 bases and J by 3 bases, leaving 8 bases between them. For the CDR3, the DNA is TGCAGCGTGGATCATGACACTGAAGCTTTCTTT. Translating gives CSVDHDTEAFF.

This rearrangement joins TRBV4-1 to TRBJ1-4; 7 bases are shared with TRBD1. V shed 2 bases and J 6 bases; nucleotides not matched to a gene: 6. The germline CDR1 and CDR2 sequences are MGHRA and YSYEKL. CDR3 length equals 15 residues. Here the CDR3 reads CASSQSWTGHEKLFF. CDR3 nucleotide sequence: TGCGCCAGCAGCCAATCATGGACAGGTCATGAAAAACTGTTTTTT.

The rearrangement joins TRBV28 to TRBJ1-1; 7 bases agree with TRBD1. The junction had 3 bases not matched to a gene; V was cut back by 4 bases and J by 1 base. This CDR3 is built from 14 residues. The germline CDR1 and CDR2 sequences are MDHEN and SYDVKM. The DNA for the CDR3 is TGTGCCAGCAGTTGGGACAGACAGAACACTGAAGCTTTCTTT. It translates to CASSWDRQNTEAFF.

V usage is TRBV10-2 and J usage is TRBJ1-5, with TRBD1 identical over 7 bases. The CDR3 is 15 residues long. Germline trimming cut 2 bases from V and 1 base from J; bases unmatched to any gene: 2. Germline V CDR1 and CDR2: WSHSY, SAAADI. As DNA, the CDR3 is TGCGCCAGCAGTGAGGCCAGGGGGAGCAATCAGCCCCAGCATTTT. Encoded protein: CASSEARGSNQPQHF.

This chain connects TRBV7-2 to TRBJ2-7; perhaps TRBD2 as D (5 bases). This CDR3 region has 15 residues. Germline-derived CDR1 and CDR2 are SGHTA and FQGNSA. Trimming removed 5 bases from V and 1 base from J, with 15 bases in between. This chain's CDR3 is CASSPDSRGSYEQYF. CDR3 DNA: TGTGCCAGCAGCCCCGATTCCCGGGGATCCTACGAGCAGTACTTC.

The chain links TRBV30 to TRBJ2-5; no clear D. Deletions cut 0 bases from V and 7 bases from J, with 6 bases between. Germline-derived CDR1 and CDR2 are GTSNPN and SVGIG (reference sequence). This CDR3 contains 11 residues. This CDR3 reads CAWSVGLTQYF. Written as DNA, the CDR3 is TGTGCCTGGAGTGTAGGTCTGACCCAGTACTTC. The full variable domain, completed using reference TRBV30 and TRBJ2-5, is SQTIHQWPATLVQPVGSPLSLECTVEGTSNPNLYWYRQAAGRGLQLLFYSVGIGQISSEVPQNLSASRPQDRQFILSSKKLLLSDSGFYLCAWSVGLTQYFGPGTRLLVL.

CDR3 loop: CASSQPSGGFGYTF. DNA for the CDR3: TGCGCCAGCAGCCAGCCTTCGGGGGGATTTGGCTACACCTTC. The genes are TRBV4-1 and TRBJ1-2, with D perhaps matching TRBD1 (5 bases). Trimming removed 3 bases from V and 7 bases from J, with 15 bases in between. The CDR3 is made up of 14 amino acids. CDR1 MGHRA and CDR2 YSYEKL come from the germline V gene.

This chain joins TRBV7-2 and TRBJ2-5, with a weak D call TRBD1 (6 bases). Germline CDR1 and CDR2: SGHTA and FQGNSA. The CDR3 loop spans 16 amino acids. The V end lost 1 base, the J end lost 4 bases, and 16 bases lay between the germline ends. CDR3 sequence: CASSLGLGDTRETQYF. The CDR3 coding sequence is TGTGCCAGCAGCTTAGGATTAGGGGACACCCGAGAGACCCAGTACTTC.

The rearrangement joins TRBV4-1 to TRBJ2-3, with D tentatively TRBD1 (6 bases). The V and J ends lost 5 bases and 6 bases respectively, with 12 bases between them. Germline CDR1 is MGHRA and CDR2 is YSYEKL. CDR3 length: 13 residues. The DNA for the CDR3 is TGCGCCAGCAGCTCCCACAGGGTTGATACGCAGTATTTT. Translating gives CASSSHRVDTQYF.

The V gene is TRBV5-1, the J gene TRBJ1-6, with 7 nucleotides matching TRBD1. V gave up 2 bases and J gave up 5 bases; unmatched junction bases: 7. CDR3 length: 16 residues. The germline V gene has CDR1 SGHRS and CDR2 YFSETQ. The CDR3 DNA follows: TGCGCCAGCAGCTTTATCCCGGGACAGAATAATTCACCCCTCCACTTT. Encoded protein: CASSFIPGQNNSPLHF.

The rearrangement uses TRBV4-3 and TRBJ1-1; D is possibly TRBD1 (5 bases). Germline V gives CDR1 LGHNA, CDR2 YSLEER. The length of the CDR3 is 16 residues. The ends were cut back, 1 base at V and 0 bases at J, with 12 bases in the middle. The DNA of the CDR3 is TGCGCCAGCAGCCAAGCGCCAGGGTACATGAACACTGAAGCTTTCTTT. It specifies CASSQAPGYMNTEAFF.

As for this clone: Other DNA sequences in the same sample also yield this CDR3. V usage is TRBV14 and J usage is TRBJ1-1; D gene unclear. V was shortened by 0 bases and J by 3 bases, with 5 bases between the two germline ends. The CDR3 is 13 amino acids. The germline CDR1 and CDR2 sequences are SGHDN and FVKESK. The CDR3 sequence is CASSQDRDTEAFF. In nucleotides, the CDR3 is TGTGCCAGCAGCCAAGATAGGGACACTGAAGCTTTCTTT.

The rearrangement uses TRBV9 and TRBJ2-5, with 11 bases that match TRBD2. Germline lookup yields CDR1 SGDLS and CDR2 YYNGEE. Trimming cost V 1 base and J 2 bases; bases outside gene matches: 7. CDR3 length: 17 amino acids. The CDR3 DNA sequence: TGTGCCAGCAGCGTACTAGCGGGAGGCCTTCTACAAGAGACCCAGTACTTC. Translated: CASSVLAGGLLQETQYF.

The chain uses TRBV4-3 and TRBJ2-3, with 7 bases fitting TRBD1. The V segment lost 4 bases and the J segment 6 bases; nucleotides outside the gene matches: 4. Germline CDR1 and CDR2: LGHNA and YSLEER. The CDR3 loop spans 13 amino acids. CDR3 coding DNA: TGCGCCAGCAGCCCCACAGGGGCTGATACGCAGTATTTT. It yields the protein CASSPTGADTQYF.

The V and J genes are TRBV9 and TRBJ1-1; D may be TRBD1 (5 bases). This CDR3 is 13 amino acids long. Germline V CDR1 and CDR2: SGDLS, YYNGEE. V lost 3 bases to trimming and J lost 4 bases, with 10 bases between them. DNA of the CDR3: TGTGCCAGCAGCGCCAGGGCGGGCACTGAAGCTTTCTTT. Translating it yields CASSARAGTEAFF.

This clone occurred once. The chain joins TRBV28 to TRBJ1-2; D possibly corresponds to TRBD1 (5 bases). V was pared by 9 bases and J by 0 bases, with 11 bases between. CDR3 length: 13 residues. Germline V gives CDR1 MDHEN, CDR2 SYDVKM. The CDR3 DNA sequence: TGTGCCAGGCACAAGACAGCTAACTATGGCTACACCTTC. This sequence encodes CARHKTANYGYTF.

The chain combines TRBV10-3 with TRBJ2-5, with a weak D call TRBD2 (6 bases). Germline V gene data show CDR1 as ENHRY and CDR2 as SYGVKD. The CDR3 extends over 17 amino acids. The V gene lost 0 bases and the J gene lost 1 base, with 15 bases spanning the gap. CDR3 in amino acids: CAISESFSVGGQETQYF. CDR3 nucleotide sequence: TGTGCCATCAGTGAGTCGTTTTCTGTGGGGGGCCAAGAGACCCAGTACTTC.

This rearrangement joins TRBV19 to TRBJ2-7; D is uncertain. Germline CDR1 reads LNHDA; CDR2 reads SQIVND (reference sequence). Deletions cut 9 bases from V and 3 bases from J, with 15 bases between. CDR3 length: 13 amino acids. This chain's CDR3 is CASSMDRNYEQYF. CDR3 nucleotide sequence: TGTGCCAGCAGCATGGACCGAAACTACGAGCAGTACTTC. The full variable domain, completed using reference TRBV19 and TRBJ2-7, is DGGITQSPKYLFRKEGQNVTLSCEQNLNHDAMYWYRQDPGQGLRLIYYSQIVNDFQKGDIAEGYSVSREKKESFPLTVTSAQKNPTAFYLCASSMDRNYEQYFGPGTRLTVT.

CDR3 protein: CASSLGDRRTEAFF. The CDR3 DNA is TGTGCCAGTAGCTTGGGGGACCGGCGCACTGAAGCTTTCTTT. The chain is built from TRBV19 and TRBJ1-1, with D perhaps matching TRBD1 (5 bases). Germline V gives CDR1 LNHDA, CDR2 SQIVND (reference sequence). V was shortened by 6 bases and J by 4 bases, with 15 bases between the two germline ends. The CDR3 contains 14 residues.

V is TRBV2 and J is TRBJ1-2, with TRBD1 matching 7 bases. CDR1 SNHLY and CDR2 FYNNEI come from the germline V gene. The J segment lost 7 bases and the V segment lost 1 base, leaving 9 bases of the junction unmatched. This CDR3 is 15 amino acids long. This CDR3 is CASSEGAGGSTGYTF. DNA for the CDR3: TGTGCCAGCAGTGAAGGGGCAGGGGGTTCCACTGGCTACACCTTC.

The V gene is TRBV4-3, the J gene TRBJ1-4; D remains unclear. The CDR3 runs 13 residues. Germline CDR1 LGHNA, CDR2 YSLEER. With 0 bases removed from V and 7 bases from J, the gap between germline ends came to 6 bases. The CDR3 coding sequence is TGCGCCAGCAGCCAAGATAGGATTGAAAAACTGTTTTTT. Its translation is CASSQDRIEKLFF.

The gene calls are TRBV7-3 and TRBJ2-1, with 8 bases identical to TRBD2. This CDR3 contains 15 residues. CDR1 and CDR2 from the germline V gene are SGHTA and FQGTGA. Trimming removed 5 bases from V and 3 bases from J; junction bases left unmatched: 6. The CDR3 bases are TGTGCCAGCAGCCCCGTCACTAGCGGCTACAATGAGCAGTTCTTC. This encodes CASSPVTSGYNEQFF. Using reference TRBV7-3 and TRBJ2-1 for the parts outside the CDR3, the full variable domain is GAGVSQTPSNKVTEKGKYVELRCDPISGHTALYWYRQSLGQGPEFLIYFQGTGAADDSGLPNDRFFAVRPEGSVSTLKIQRTERGDSAVYLCASSPVTSGYNEQFFGPGTRLTVL.

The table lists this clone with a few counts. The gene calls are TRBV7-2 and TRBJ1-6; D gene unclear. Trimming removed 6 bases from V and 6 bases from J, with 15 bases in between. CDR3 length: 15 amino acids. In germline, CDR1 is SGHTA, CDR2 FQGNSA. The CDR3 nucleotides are TGTGCCAGCAGAGAACCTTCCTCTCCTAATTCACCCCTCCACTTT. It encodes CASREPSSPNSPLHF.

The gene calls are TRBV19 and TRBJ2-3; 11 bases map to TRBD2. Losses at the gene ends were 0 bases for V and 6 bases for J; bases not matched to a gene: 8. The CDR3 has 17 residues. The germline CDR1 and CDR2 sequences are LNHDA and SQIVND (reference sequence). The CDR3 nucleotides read TGTGCCAGTAGTATAGACCACCCAGGGACTAGCGGTGATACGCAGTATTTT. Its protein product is CASSIDHPGTSGDTQYF.

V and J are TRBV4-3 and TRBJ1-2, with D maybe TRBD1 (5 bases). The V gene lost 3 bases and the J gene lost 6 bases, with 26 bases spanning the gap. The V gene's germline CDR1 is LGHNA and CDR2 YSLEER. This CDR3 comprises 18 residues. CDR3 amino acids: CASSHAASGRDQGDGYTF. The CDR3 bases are TGCGCCAGCAGCCACGCTGCTTCGGGCAGAGACCAAGGGGATGGCTACACCTTC.